One sample yielded the 6 T cell receptor beta chains listed below, sequenced in a study of T cell changes during pregnancy in multiple sclerosis. Libraries were prepared by immunoSEQ multiplex PCR; TCRdb keeps only in-frame clonotypes and omits some of them. In the table there are 55,000 to 75,000 clones, roughly 92% of which are singletons. The specimen was CD8+ T cells from peripheral blood mononuclear cells, collected in the second trimester of pregnancy. These receptors all come from a female donor with multiple sclerosis, enrolled in a pregnancy study.

This clone was found once. V usage is TRBV7-2 and J usage is TRBJ2-5; TRBD1 matches 10 bases. CDR1 is SGHTA and CDR2 is FQGNSA in the germline V gene. This CDR3 has 15 amino acids. V trimming: 4 bases; J trimming: 1 base; junction bases outside the gene matches: 3. The CDR3 here is CASSWGQGPQETQYF. The CDR3 DNA follows: TGTGCCAGCAGCTGGGGACAGGGGCCCCAAGAGACCCAGTACTTC.

The chain couples TRBV14 to TRBJ1-2; TRBD1 matches at 7 bases. Germline V CDR1 and CDR2: SGHDN, FVKESK. CDR3 size: 13 residues. Trimming at V came to 1 base and at J to 4 bases, leaving 0 bases not matched to a gene. For the CDR3, the DNA is TGTGCCAGCAGCCAAGGGACAGGCTATGGCTACACCTTC. As protein: CASSQGTGYGYTF.

The chain is built from TRBV29-1 and TRBJ2-1; 12 bases agree with TRBD2. Unmatched junction bases numbered 8, after V lost 2 bases and J lost 9 bases. The germline V gene encodes CDR1 SQVTM and CDR2 ANQGSEA. This CDR3 has 15 residues. The CDR3 sequence is CSVEWASGRVLEQFF. The CDR3 DNA reads as TGCAGCGTTGAATGGGCTAGCGGGAGGGTACTTGAGCAGTTCTTC.

The chain has TRBV10-1 and TRBJ1-5; 8 bases fit TRBD1. V dropped 3 bases and J dropped 5; count of bases not matched to a gene: 6. CDR1 WNHNN and CDR2 SYGVQD come from the germline V gene (reference sequence). This CDR3 is 15 amino acids long. CDR3 residues: CASSDPGQADQPQHF. The CDR3 nucleotides are TGCGCCAGCAGTGACCCGGGACAGGCCGATCAGCCCCAGCATTTT.

V and J are TRBV4-2 and TRBJ2-7; 10 bases align to TRBD2. Germline CDR1 reads LGHNA; CDR2 reads YNFKEQ. After removal of 8 bases from V and 4 bases from J, the junction contained 8 bases not matched to a gene. CDR3 size: 14 residues. The chain's CDR3 is CASSPSGSEYEQYF. The CDR3 bases are TGTGCCAGCTCTCCTAGCGGGAGTGAGTACGAGCAGTACTTC.

The CDR3 nucleotides read TGTGCCAGCAGTGAGAGGCAGGGTGGGACTGAAGCTTTCTTT. It translates to CASSERQGGTEAFF. V and J are TRBV2 and TRBJ1-1, with D possibly being TRBD1 (5 bases). Germline V gives CDR1 SNHLY, CDR2 FYNNEI. V was clipped by 3 bases and J by 5 bases, with 13 bases between them. The CDR3 spans 14 residues.